Described below is a single TCR beta chain sequence and its context. As yet, its antigen is unknown. This sample was included in a study of cytomegalovirus exposure and HLA in healthy donors. Study-level findings and limits: The study designated about 180 TCR beta chains cytomegalovirus-associated. Clusters of TCRs from the first cohort tended to co-occur in the 100 to 150 validation repertoires (as a later analysis found).

The data were produced by immunoSEQ multiplex PCR, yet TCRdb's version contains in-frame clones alone and is incomplete. The sample holds 95,000 to 120,000 clones, around 85% seen once. CDR3 length: 16 amino acids. Germline values: CDR1 LNHDA, CDR2 SQIVND (reference sequence). V lost 7 bases and J lost 4; bases outside the gene matches: 12. The specimen sequenced was PBMCs. The sequence derives from a woman aged 18-29 years in good health and CMV-seronegative. The chain employs TRBV19 and TRBJ1-2; TRBD1 matches at 10 bases. CDR3 loop: CASTALPGQGRYGYTF. The CDR3 bases are TGTGCCAGTACCGCACTCCCGGGACAGGGGCGCTATGGCTACACCTTC.